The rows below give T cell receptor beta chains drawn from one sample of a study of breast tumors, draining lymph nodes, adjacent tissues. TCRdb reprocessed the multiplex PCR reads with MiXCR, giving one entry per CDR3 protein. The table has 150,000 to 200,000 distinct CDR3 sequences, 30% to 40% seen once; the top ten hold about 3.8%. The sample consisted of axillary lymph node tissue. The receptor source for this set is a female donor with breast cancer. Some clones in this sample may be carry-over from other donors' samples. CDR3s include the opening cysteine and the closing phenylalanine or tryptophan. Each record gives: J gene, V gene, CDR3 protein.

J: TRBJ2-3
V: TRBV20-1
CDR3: CSANRGDTQYF

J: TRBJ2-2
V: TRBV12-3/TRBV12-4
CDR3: CASIPRGLGATGELFF

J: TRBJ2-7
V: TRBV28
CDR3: CASSAGQPYEQYF

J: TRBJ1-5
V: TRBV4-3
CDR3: CASSQGRGQVPQHF

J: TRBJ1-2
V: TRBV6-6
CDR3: CASSYDRYGYTF

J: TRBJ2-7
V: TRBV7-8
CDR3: CASSTGLPSGIYEQYF

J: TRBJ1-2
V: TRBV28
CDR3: CASSQDRYGYTF

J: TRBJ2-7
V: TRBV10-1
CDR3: CASSTPTGGYEQYF

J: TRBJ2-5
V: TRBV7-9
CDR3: CASSLAQGQQETQYF

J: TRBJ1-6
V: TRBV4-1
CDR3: CASSQDHETNPAYNSPLHF

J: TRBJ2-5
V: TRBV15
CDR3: CATSSYQVDTGARETQYF

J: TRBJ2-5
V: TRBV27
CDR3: CASSPYKTMYQETQYF

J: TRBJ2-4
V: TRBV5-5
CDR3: CASSYLQGGSGNIQYF

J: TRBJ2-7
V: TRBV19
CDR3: CASRPRESSYEQYF

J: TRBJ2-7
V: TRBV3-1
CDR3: CASSQPPGHGLRPYEQYF

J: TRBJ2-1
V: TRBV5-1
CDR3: CASSLARGNEQFF

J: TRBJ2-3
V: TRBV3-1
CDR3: CASSLELAGATDTQYF

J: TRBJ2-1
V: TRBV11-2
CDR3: CASSLVAGGLRSDEQFF

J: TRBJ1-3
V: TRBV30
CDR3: CACLTGGGNTIYF

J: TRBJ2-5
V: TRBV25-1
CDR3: CASSELWGGPGTQYF

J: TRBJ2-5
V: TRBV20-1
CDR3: CSAASGKTGATQYF

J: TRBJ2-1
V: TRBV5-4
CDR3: CASSLGLAETYNEQFF

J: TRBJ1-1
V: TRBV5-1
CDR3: CASSSPGGNKNTEAFF

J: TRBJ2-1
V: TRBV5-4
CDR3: CASSHPSGGAGNNEQFF

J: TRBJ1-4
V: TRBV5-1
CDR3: CASSLAGGRDPTNEKLFF

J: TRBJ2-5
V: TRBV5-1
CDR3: CASSSTGTGDWRETQYF

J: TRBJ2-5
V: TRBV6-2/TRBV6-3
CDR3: CASSRLEGTSVETQYF

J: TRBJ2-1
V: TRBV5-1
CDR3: CASSFGDRIYYNEQFF

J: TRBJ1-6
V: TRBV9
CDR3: CASSGGQGAHNSPLHF

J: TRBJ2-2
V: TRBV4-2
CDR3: CASSQDGTGELFF

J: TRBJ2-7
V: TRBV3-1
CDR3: CATAGSYEQYF

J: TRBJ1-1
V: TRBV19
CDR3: CASSTSGTGPTEAFF

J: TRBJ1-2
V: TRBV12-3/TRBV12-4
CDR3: CASSLSGGLGGYTF

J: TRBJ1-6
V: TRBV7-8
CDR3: CASSRDGVLFPLHF

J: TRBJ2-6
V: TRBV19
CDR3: CASSILGGQYTEAF

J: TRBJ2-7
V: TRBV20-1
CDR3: CSANYAGSEQYF

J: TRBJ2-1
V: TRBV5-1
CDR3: CASSRTPQDEQFF

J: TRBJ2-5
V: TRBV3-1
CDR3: CDSSPGQIQETQYF

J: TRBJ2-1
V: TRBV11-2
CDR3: CASSLSDYNEQFF

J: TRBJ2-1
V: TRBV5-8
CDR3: CASSLDRGYNEQFF

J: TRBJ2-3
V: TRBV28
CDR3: CASSFPASGGDTQYF

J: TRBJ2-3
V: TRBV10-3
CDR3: CATRASTDTQYF

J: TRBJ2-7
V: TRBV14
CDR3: CASSPRDRDWEQYF

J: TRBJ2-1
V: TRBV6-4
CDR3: CASSQGTSGDEQFF

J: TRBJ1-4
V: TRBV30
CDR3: CAWTPGLINEKLFF

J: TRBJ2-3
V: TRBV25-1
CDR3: CASSEWDFRGLSTDTQYF

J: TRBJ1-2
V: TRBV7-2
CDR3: CASSPRADPYGYTF